The clone carrying this T cell receptor (beta chain) was found once. What it binds is unknown. Documented treatment: 15 to 20 received Ad26.COV2.S at low or high dose, single or two shots; roughly five received placebo; per-sample allocation not given. Material that was analyzed had been drawn on day 63 after the first vaccine or placebo injection. Wuhan-strain spike was delivered by a replication-incompetent Ad26 vector. Germline lookup yields CDR1 SGHTA and CDR2 FQGNSA. With 5 bases clipped from V and 2 bases from J, the junction kept 3 bases outside the gene matches. The CDR3 has 13 amino acids. This entry is derived from a study of Ad26.COV2.S vaccination and SARS-CoV-2 variants. The study's findings and limits: The TCR breadth and depth analyses may have produced an underestimate of total T cell responses. Non-spike TCR breadth showed similarity between vaccine and placebo recipients.

Sequencing used immunoSEQ multiplex PCR; TCRdb keeps in-frame clones, though not all of them. The data contain approximately 300,000 clones, about 82% of them singletons. This clonotype originated in a person aged 18 to 59 who received the Ad26.COV2.S COVID-19 vaccine or a placebo. The genes are TRBV7-2 and TRBJ2-7; 7 bases match TRBD2. The sample was peripheral blood, taken in a trial of Ad26.COV2.S vaccine versus placebo. CDR3 in DNA: TGTGCCAGCAGCCTTGGACTAGCCTACGAGCAGTACTTC. Amino acids: CASSLGLAYEQYF. Based on the CDR3 plus reference TRBV7-2 and TRBJ2-7, the full variable domain is GAGVSQSPSNKVTEKGKDVELRCDPISGHTALYWYRQSLGQGLEFLIYFQGNSAPDKSGLPSDRFSAERTGGSVSTLTIQRTQQEDSAVYLCASSLGLAYEQYFGPGTRLTVT.